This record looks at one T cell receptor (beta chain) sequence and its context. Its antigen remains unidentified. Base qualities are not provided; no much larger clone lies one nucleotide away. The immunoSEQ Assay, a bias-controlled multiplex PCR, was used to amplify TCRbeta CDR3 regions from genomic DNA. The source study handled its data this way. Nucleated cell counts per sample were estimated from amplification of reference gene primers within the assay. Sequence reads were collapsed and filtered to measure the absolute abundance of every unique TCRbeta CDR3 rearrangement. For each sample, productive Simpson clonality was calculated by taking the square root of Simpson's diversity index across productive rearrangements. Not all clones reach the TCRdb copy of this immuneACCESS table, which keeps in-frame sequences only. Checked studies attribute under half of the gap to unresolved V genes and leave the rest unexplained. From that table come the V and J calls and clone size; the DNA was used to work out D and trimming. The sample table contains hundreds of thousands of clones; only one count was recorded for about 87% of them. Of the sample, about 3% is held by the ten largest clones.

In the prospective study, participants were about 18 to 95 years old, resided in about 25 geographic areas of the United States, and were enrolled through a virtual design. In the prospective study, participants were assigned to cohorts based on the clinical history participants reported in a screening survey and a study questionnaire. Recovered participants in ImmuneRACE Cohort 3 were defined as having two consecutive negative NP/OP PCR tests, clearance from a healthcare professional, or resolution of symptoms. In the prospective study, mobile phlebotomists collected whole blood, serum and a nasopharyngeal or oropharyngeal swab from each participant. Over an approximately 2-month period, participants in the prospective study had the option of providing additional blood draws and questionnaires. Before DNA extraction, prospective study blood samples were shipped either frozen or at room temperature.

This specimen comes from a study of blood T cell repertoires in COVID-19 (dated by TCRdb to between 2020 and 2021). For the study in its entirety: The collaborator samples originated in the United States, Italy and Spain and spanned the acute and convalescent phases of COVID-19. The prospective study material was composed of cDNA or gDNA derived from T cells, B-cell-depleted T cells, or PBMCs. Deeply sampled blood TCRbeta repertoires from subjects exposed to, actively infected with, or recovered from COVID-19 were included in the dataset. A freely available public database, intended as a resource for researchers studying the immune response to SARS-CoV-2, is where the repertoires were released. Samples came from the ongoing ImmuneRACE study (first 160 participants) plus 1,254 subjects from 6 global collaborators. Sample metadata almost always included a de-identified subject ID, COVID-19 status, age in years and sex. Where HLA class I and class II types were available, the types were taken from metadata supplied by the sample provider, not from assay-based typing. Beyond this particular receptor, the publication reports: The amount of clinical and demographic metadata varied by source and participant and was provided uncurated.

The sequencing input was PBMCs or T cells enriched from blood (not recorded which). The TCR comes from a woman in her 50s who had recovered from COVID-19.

The CDR3 sequence is CASSLTRENEQYF. The nucleotide sequence reads as follows: TGTGCCAGCAGCTTAACGCGGGAGAACGAGCAGTACTTC. This sequence uses TRBV7-3 and TRBJ2-7; 7 central nucleotides agree with TRBD2. CDR1 and CDR2 are read off the germline V gene as SGHTA and FQGTGA. Trimming takes 0 bases off V and 5 bases off J; junction bases not matched to a gene: 1. Including the terminal cysteine and phenylalanine, the CDR3 comprises 13 residues. Of all the DNA, just the CDR3 is kept, 39 bases in frame from base 1.